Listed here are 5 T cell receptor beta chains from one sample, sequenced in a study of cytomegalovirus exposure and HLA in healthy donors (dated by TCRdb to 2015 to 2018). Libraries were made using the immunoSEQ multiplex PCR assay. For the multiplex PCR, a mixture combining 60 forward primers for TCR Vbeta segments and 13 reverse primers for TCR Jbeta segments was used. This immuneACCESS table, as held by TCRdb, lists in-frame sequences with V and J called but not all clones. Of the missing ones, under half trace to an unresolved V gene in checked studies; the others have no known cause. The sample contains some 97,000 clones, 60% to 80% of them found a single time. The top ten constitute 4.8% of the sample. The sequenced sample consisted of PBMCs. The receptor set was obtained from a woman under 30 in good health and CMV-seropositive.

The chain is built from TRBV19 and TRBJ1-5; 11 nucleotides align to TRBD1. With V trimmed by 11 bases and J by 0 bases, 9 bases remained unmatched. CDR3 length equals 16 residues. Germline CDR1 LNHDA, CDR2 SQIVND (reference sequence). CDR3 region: CASASDRGHSNQPQHF. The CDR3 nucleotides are TGTGCCTCCGCGTCGGACAGGGGGCATAGCAATCAGCCCCAGCATTTT.

The CDR3 sequence: CASNLQAMNTEAFF. As DNA, the CDR3 is TGTGCCAGTAATTTACAGGCAATGAACACTGAAGCTTTCTTT. The chain joins TRBV19 to TRBJ1-1; D may be TRBD1 (5 bases). V was shortened by 7 bases and J by 0 bases, with 12 bases between the two germline ends. There are 14 residues in the CDR3. In germline, CDR1 is LNHDA, CDR2 SQIVND (reference sequence).

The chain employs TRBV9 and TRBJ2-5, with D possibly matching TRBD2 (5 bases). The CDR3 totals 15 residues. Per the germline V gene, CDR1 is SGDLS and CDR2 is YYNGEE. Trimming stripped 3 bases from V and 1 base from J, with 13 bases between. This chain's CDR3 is CASSGGRGFQETQYF. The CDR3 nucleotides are TGTGCCAGCAGCGGAGGGAGAGGTTTCCAAGAGACCCAGTACTTC.

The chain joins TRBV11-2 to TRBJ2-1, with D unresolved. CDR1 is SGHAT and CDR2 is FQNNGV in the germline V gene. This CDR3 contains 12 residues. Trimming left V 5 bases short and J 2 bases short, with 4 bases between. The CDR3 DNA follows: TGTGCCAGCAGCCCAACCTACAATGAGCAGTTCTTC. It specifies CASSPTYNEQFF.

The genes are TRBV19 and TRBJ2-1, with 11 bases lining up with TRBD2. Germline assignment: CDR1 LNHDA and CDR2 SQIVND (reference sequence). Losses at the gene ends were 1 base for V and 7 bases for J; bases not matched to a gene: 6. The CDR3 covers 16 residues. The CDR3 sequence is CASSIVGSGRGNEQFF. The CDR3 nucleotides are TGTGCCAGTAGTATAGTAGGTAGCGGGAGGGGGAATGAGCAGTTCTTC.